A selection of T cell receptor beta chains follows, all from one sample in a study of T cell responses to AZD1222 COVID-19 vaccine. The assay was immunoSEQ multiplex PCR, and TCRdb's table has in-frame clones only and misses some. The table records 100,000 to 150,000 clones, roughly 89% of them present only once. The sample in question was peripheral blood, obtained on day 0 of AZD1222 vaccination. The receptors were sampled from an adult in good health. CDR3s leave out the opening cysteine and the closing phenylalanine or tryptophan. The order of the fields is V gene, J gene, CDR3 protein.

V gene: TRBV5-1; J gene: TRBJ2-1; CDR3 protein: ASSLNFYNEQF
V gene: TRBV10-3; J gene: TRBJ2-3; CDR3 protein: AISDVGTSELDTQY
V gene: TRBV3-1/TRBV3-2; J gene: TRBJ2-2; CDR3 protein: ASRRTSGRVTGELF
V gene: TRBV5-1; J gene: TRBJ1-2; CDR3 protein: ASSLEGNSALYGYT
V gene: TRBV6-2/TRBV6-3; J gene: TRBJ2-1; CDR3 protein: ASSFAGARGEQF
V gene: TRBV5-6; J gene: TRBJ2-1; CDR3 protein: ASSGGRDNEQF
V gene: TRBV27; J gene: TRBJ2-1; CDR3 protein: ASSLLRDTGSEQF
V gene: TRBV9; J gene: TRBJ2-3; CDR3 protein: ASSARAGVATDTQY
V gene: TRBV6-1; J gene: TRBJ1-2; CDR3 protein: ASSERTGARGYT
V gene: TRBV18; J gene: TRBJ1-5; CDR3 protein: ASSAELSNQPQH
V gene: TRBV27; J gene: TRBJ1-5; CDR3 protein: ASSRLSQGQPQH
V gene: TRBV25-1; J gene: TRBJ1-1; CDR3 protein: ASNETALNTEAF
V gene: TRBV21-1; J gene: TRBJ1-5; CDR3 protein: ASSIDRGQGNQPQH
V gene: TRBV24-1; J gene: TRBJ2-2; CDR3 protein: ATSDLYTGELF
V gene: TRBV30; J gene: TRBJ1-5; CDR3 protein: AWSVTYRDPQH
V gene: TRBV7-2; J gene: TRBJ1-1; CDR3 protein: ASSASRRGSEAF
V gene: TRBV7-9; J gene: TRBJ2-3; CDR3 protein: ASRKSSGGSTDTQY
V gene: TRBV19; J gene: TRBJ2-1; CDR3 protein: ASSIGLAGSNGQF
V gene: TRBV19; J gene: TRBJ1-1; CDR3 protein: ASDDRAEAF
V gene: TRBV7-9; J gene: TRBJ2-6; CDR3 protein: AAAQASGANVLT
V gene: TRBV2; J gene: TRBJ1-2; CDR3 protein: ASSEASTGRYGYT
V gene: TRBV4-1; J gene: TRBJ2-7; CDR3 protein: ASSLDRALEQY
V gene: TRBV4-3; J gene: TRBJ1-2; CDR3 protein: ASSPNRDAVGGYT
V gene: TRBV5-5; J gene: TRBJ1-4; CDR3 protein: ASSLQHSEKLF
V gene: TRBV5-1; J gene: TRBJ1-1; CDR3 protein: ASSPSGYEAF
V gene: TRBV3-1/TRBV3-2; J gene: TRBJ1-6; CDR3 protein: ASSQDPPGSWNNSPLH
V gene: TRBV2; J gene: TRBJ2-5; CDR3 protein: ASSRDSTWQRGETQY
V gene: TRBV6-5; J gene: TRBJ1-6; CDR3 protein: ASSYFRTANSPLH
V gene: TRBV29-1; J gene: TRBJ2-5; CDR3 protein: SVVGGVRETQY
V gene: TRBV2; J gene: TRBJ2-7; CDR3 protein: ASSETGDRVDEQY
V gene: TRBV7-9; J gene: TRBJ2-7; CDR3 protein: ASSLDYYEQY
V gene: TRBV3-1/TRBV3-2; J gene: TRBJ2-3; CDR3 protein: ASSRTFLSTDTQY
V gene: TRBV7-2; J gene: TRBJ1-5; CDR3 protein: ASSTGVAQPQH
V gene: TRBV19; J gene: TRBJ1-4; CDR3 protein: ASSPGTGGSNEKLF
V gene: TRBV6-6; J gene: TRBJ1-2; CDR3 protein: ASSYTFYGYT
V gene: TRBV6-5; J gene: TRBJ2-7; CDR3 protein: ASWREGGGEQY
V gene: TRBV6-5; J gene: TRBJ1-2; CDR3 protein: ARSSEVGYGYT
V gene: TRBV6-5; J gene: TRBJ1-4; CDR3 protein: ASSPPGQDNEKLF
V gene: TRBV12-3/TRBV12-4; J gene: TRBJ1-6; CDR3 protein: ASSSEYNSPLH
V gene: TRBV12-3/TRBV12-4; J gene: TRBJ1-6; CDR3 protein: ASRVPYSPLH
V gene: TRBV3-1/TRBV3-2; J gene: TRBJ1-4; CDR3 protein: ASSQETFRLF
V gene: TRBV20-1; J gene: TRBJ2-7; CDR3 protein: SARRDREY
V gene: TRBV7-3; J gene: TRBJ2-1; CDR3 protein: ASSLGLGDYNEQF
V gene: TRBV2; J gene: TRBJ1-6; CDR3 protein: ASSEDHGYSPLH
V gene: TRBV27; J gene: TRBJ1-2; CDR3 protein: ASRRTGGLANYGYT